This T cell receptor (beta chain) stems from a study of T cell responses to AZD1222 COVID-19 vaccine. Overall study findings and caveats: The study sampled repertoires only after the peak T cell response. At 160-218 and 743-854, vaccine-associated CD4 TCRs were dominant, and they spanned spike.

Germline V CDR1 and CDR2: MDHEN, SYDVKM. The CDR3 loop spans 16 amino acids. V shed 2 bases and J 2 bases; nucleotides not matched to a gene: 6. Sequencing was performed with immunoSEQ multiplex PCR; in TCRdb, only in-frame clones are kept and a portion is missing. Of 160,000 or so clones in the sample, 90% were seen once. Of note for this clone: Its antigen is currently unknown.

The rearrangement joins TRBV28 to TRBJ2-1; TRBD2 matches 7 bases. The source was peripheral blood, collected 28 days after the second AZD1222 dose. The receptor was isolated from an adult who received the AZD1222 COVID-19 vaccine. The CDR3 DNA is TGTGCCAGCAGTTTAAGGCGGGGGAGGACCTACAATGAGCAGTTCTTC. This gives the protein CASSLRRGRTYNEQFF.